This T cell receptor beta chain was identified in a study of OX40 agonist ivuxolimab in advanced cancers. Any history of autoimmune disease or systemic immunosuppression disqualified patients. Assay used: immunoSEQ multiplex PCR; TCRdb lists only in-frame clones, some missing. The repertoire holds about 62,000 clones, about 85% seen once, with around 3.8% in the top ten. Sequenced here: CD4+ or CD8+ T cells sorted from blood, sampled in a trial of the OX40 agonist ivuxolimab. This TCR was recovered from an adult with an advanced solid tumor such as melanoma, head and neck, liver or kidney cancer.

This CDR3 reads CASSQNPSDGNTIYF. As DNA, the CDR3 is TGCGCCAGCAGCCAAAACCCCTCGGATGGAAACACCATATATTTT. The chain employs TRBV4-1 and TRBJ1-3; the D is unclear. V was clipped by 2 bases and J by 3 bases, with 11 bases between them. The CDR3 covers 15 residues. Germline V gene data show CDR1 as MGHRA and CDR2 as YSYEKL.